The subject of this entry is one T cell receptor (beta chain). This clone showed up just once. The antigen it binds to is not known. Qualities for individual bases were not recorded, and no much larger clone is one base off. TCRbeta CDR3 regions were amplified from genomic DNA using the immunoSEQ Assay, a bias-controlled multiplex PCR. On the study's bioinformatics: The number of nucleated cells in each sample was estimated from the amplification of reference gene primers within the assay. To quantify the absolute abundance of each unique TCRbeta CDR3 rearrangement, sequence reads were collapsed and filtered. For each sample, productive Simpson clonality was calculated by taking the square root of Simpson's diversity index across productive rearrangements. The clones in this table, taken by TCRdb from immuneACCESS, are in-frame only. Not every clone is retained; where verified, under half of the shortfall comes from an unresolved V gene, and the cause of the rest is unknown. From that table come the V and J calls and clone size; the DNA was used to work out D and trimming. This sample has about 120,000 clones in its table, and 78% of those were observed once. About 2% of the sample is held by the ten biggest clonotypes.

This sample was taken from a study of blood T cell repertoires in COVID-19 (TCRdb year 2020). Notes on the research overall: The collaborator samples originated in the United States, Italy and Spain and spanned the acute and convalescent phases of COVID-19. The repertoires were made available in a free public database intended to serve as a resource for research on the immune response to SARS-CoV-2. Nearly every sample came with metadata listing a de-identified subject ID, COVID-19 status, age in years and sex. Subjects who had been exposed to COVID-19, were actively infected with it, or had recovered from it provided the deeply sampled blood TCRbeta repertoires that made up the dataset. Where HLA class I and class II types were available, the types were taken from metadata supplied by the sample provider, not from assay-based typing. The samples were drawn from the first 160 participants of the ongoing ImmuneRACE study and from roughly 1,300 subjects provided by 6 global collaborators. The material from the prospective study consisted of cDNA or gDNA derived from T cells, B-cell-depleted T cells, or PBMCs. Results and caveats for the whole study, not just this receptor: How much clinical and demographic metadata was included differed by source and by participant, and the metadata was provided uncurated.

Based on the germline V gene, the CDR1 and CDR2 sequences are SGHRS and YFSETQ. V lost 1 base and J lost 4 bases; the stretch between them is 12 bases long. Reading from cysteine to phenylalanine, the CDR3 counts 14 amino acids. Left in the record is the CDR3 DNA by itself, 42 bases read in frame from the first base. Whole blood was collected in K2EDTA tubes by collaborating institutions according to the institutions' own protocols. For TCRbeta analysis, collaborators shipped samples as frozen whole blood, isolated PBMCs, or DNA extracted from either of those sample types. The rearrangement combines TRBV5-1 with TRBJ2-7, with a weak D call of TRBD2 (5 bases match). The material sequenced was peripheral blood. This receptor was obtained from a man between 65 and 85 years old with acute or convalescent COVID-19. The DNA is TGCGCCAGCAGCTTGAGAGGGATCCGATACGAGCAGTACTTC. Its protein product is CASSLRGIRYEQYF.